This TCR beta chain was obtained from a study of shared clonotypes between healthy human individuals. On this clone itself: What it binds is not known.

CDR1 is SGHRS, CDR2 YFSETQ, per germline. V was pared by 2 bases and J by 0 bases, with 5 bases of the junction left unmatched. This CDR3 contains 15 residues. Researchers divided each subset's genomic DNA evenly across several immunoSEQ plates. Data came from immunoSEQ multiplex PCR; TCRdb stores just in-frame clones and leaves some out. The sample records about 1 million clones, about three quarters being singletons. Whole-study results and caveats: Clonotype sharing across four donors was observed for around 5% of naive CD4 clonotypes. Expectations were that clonotype sharing among donors would be affected by sequencing depth.

Sequencing was performed on memory CD4+ T cells sorted from blood. Documented subset: CD45RA-negative fraction. The rearrangement uses TRBV5-1 and TRBJ2-7; 7 nucleotides align to TRBD1. This clonotype was obtained from a man younger than 35 in good health. CDR3 coding DNA: TGCGCCAGCAGCTTTCAGACAGGGAGCTCCTACGAGCAGTACTTC. Protein product: CASSFQTGSSYEQYF.